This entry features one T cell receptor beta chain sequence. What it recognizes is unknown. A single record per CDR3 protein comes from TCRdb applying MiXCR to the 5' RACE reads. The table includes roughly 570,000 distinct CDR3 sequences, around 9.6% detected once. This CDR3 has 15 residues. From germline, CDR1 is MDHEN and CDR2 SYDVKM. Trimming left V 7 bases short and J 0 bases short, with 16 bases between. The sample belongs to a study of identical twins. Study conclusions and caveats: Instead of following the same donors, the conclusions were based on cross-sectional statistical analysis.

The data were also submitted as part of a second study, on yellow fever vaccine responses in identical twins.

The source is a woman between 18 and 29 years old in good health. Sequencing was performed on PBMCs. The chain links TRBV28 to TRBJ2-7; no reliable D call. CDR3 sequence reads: CASTAVGSSSYEQYF. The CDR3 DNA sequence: TGTGCCAGCACCGCCGTGGGCAGCTCCTCCTACGAGCAGTACTTC. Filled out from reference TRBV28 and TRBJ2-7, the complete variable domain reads DVKVTQSSRYLVKRTGEKVFLECVQDMDHENMFWYRQDPGLGLRLIYFSYDVKMKEKGDIPEGYSVSREKKERFSLILESASTNQTSMYLCASTAVGSSSYEQYFGPGTRLTVT.